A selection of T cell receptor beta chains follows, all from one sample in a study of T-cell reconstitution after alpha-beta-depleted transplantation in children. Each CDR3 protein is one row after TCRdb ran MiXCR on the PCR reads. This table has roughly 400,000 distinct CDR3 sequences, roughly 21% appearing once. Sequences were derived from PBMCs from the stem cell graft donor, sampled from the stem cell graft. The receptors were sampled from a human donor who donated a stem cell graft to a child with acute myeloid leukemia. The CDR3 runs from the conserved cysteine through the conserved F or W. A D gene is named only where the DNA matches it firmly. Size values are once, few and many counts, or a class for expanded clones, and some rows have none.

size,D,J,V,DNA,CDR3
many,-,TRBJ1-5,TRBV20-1,TGCAGTGCTATTAGTTGGACAGCGAGTTATAGCAATCAGCCCCAGCATTTT,CSAISWTASYSNQPQHF
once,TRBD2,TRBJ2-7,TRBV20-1,TGCAGTGCTGGACTAGCGGGGATAGCCTACGAGCAGTACTTC,CSAGLAGIAYEQYF
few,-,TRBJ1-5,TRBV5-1,TGCGCCAGCAGCTTGGAAGGGGATAGCAATCAGCCCCAGCATTTT,CASSLEGDSNQPQHF
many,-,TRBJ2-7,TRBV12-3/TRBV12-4,TGTGCCAGCAGTTTAAAGGGTTACGAGCAGTACTTC,CASSLKGYEQYF
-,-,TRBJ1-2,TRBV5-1,TGCGCCAGCAGCTTGACATTCGACTATGGCTACACCTTC,CASSLTFDYGYTF
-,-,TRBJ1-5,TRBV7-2,TGTGCCAGCAGCCAGGACGGCTATAGCAATCAGCCCCAGCATTTT,CASSQDGYSNQPQHF
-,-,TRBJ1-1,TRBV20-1,TGCAGTGCTAGTCGTCAGGGTGGGACTGAAGCTTTCTTT,CSASRQGGTEAFF
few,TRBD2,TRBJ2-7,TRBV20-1,TGCAGTGGGAGGCTAGCGGGGTACGAGCAGTACTTC,CSGRLAGYEQYF
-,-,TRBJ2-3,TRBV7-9,TGTGGGACGCAGACAGATACGCAGTATTTT,CGTQTDTQYF
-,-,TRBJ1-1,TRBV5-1,TGCGCCAGCAGCCCCGGACCAGGGAACACTGAAGCTTTCTTT,CASSPGPGNTEAFF
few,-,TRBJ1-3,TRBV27,TGTGCCAGCAACCTCTTTGGAGACACCATATATTTT,CASNLFGDTIYF
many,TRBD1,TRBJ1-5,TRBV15,TGTGCCACCAGCACCGACAGGGGAAGAGACCAGCCCCAGCATTTT,CATSTDRGRDQPQHF
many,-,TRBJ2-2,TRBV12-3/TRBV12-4,TGTGCCAGCAGTTACAGCGGGGAGCTGTTTTTT,CASSYSGELFF
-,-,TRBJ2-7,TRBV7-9,TGTGCCAGCAGCGCCGACTACCGCTCCTACGAGCAGTACTTC,CASSADYRSYEQYF
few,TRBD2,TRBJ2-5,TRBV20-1,TGCAGTGCTAGTACCCCTGGACTAGCGGAAGAGACCCAGTACTTC,CSASTPGLAEETQYF
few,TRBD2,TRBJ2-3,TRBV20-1,TGCAGTGCTAGGCCTAGCGGTTTTAGCACAGATACGCAGTATTTT,CSARPSGFSTDTQYF
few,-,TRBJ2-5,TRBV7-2,TGTGCCAGCAGCTTAGCCAGGGAGGCTAGCAACCAGTACTTC,CASSLAREASNQYF
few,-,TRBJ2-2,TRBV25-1,TGTGCCAGCCAAACTACAGGGAACACCGGGGAGCTGTTTTTT,CASQTTGNTGELFF
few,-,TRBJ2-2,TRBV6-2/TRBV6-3,TGTGCCAGCACAAAACGGGGTGTTTTGGGGGAGCTGTTTTTT,CASTKRGVLGELFF
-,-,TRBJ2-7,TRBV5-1,TGCGCCAGCAGCTTGGTTCATGGCAAAGCCTACGAGCAGTACTTC,CASSLVHGKAYEQYF
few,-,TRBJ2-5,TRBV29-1,TGCAGCGTGGGGGGAACTCTTGGGGAGACCCAGTACTTC,CSVGGTLGETQYF
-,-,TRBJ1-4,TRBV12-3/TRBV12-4,TGTGCCAGCAGTCCGTCGTTACACCCAACTAATGAAAAACTGTTTTTT,CASSPSLHPTNEKLFF
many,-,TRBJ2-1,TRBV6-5,TGTGCCAGCAGTTACGGGGTCCACAATGAGCAGTTCTTC,CASSYGVHNEQFF
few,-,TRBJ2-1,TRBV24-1,TGTGCCACCAGTGCGGGGGCTCGGCAGGGGAACCCCTACAATGAGCAGTTCTTC,CATSAGARQGNPYNEQFF
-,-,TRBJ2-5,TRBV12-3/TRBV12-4,TGTGCCAGCAGTCCACAAAGAATAGGGGGGGACCAAGAGACCCAGTACTTC,CASSPQRIGGDQETQYF
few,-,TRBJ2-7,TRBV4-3,TGCGCCAGCAGCCAAGGTTTGAGGGTGGCGGCCGAGCAGTACTTC,CASSQGLRVAAEQYF
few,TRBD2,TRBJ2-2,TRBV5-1,TGCGCCAGCAGCTTACTAGCGGGAGAGACCGGGGAGCTGTTTTTT,CASSLLAGETGELFF
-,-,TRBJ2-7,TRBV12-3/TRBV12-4,TGTGCCAGCAGTTTAGTCACAGGTCCCTACGAGCAGTACTTC,CASSLVTGPYEQYF
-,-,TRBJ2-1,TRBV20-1,TGCAGTGCTAGAGACGGTACGGGGAACAATGAGCAGTTCTTC,CSARDGTGNNEQFF